Presented here are 5 T cell receptor beta chains from one specimen sequenced in a study of blood T cell repertoires in COVID-19 (dated by TCRdb to 2019 to 2021). Library preparation was by the immunoSEQ multiplex PCR assay. TCRdb retrieved this table from immuneACCESS and kept in-frame rearrangements only. Not all clones are present; in checked studies, unresolved V genes account for under half, and no reason is known for the remainder. The sample includes tens of thousands of clones, with around 80% observed a single time. The ten largest clonotypes hold roughly an eighth of the sample. Specimen: peripheral blood. The receptors derive from a man of 80 years or more with acute or convalescent COVID-19.

This chain connects TRBV11-2 to TRBJ1-5; unclear D gene. V lost 3 bases, J lost 9 bases, and 15 bases lay in between. The CDR3 has 14 amino acids. Germline V gene sequence: CDR1 SGHAT, CDR2 FQNNGV. The CDR3 region is CASSLDGYSGPQHF. The CDR3 region has the DNA TGTGCCAGCAGCTTGGATGGTTACTCGGGGCCCCAGCATTTT.

In its sample, this clone was seen once. The chain is built from TRBV7-9 and TRBJ2-7; the match to TRBD1 covers 7 bases. CDR3 length equals 14 residues. Per the germline V gene, CDR1 is SEHNR and CDR2 is FQNEAQ (reference sequence). Trimming at V came to 5 bases and at J to 5 bases, leaving 9 bases not matched to a gene. CDR3 protein: CASSQGQEVDEQYF. CDR3 nucleotides: TGTGCCAGCAGCCAAGGACAGGAGGTCGACGAGCAGTACTTC.

In its sample, this clone was seen once. The chain joins TRBV28 to TRBJ1-3, with 9 nucleotides matching TRBD1. There are 18 residues in the CDR3. The V segment lost 6 bases and the J segment 3 bases; nucleotides outside the gene matches: 15. The germline V gene encodes CDR1 MDHEN and CDR2 SYDVKM. This chain's CDR3 is CASRNYYSGTGYGNTIYF. The CDR3 region has the DNA TGTGCCAGCAGGAACTATTATTCCGGGACAGGGTATGGAAACACCATATATTTT. Based on the CDR3 plus reference TRBV28 and TRBJ1-3, the full variable domain is DVKVTQSSRYLVKRTGEKVFLECVQDMDHENMFWYRQDPGLGLRLIYFSYDVKMKEKGDIPEGYSVSREKKERFSLILESASTNQTSMYLCASRNYYSGTGYGNTIYFGEGSWLTVV.

The chain uses TRBV6-5 and TRBJ1-3, with a tentative D call TRBD1 (6 bases). V lost 6 bases to trimming and J lost 2 bases, with 11 bases between them. Germline CDR1 is MNHEY and CDR2 is SVGAGI. The CDR3 length is 14 residues. The CDR3 sequence is CASRPTGPGNTIYF. The CDR3 DNA sequence: TGTGCCAGCAGACCTACAGGGCCTGGAAACACCATATATTTT.

This clone came up a few times. The chain carries TRBV5-6 and TRBJ2-2; 7 nucleotides line up with TRBD1. The CDR3 totals 15 residues. V shed 2 bases and J 6 bases; nucleotides not matched to a gene: 7. Germline assignment: CDR1 SGHDT and CDR2 YYEEEE. The CDR3 here is CASSFHTGEAGELFF. The CDR3 bases are TGTGCCAGCAGCTTTCACACAGGGGAAGCCGGGGAGCTGTTTTTT.